Listed below are T cell receptor beta chains from one sample, sequenced in a study of blood T cell repertoires in COVID-19. Profiled with immunoSEQ multiplex PCR; TCRdb holds only in-frame clones, not every one. The sample lists just over 250,000 clones, 88% seen once, with roughly 4% in the top ten. Sequenced: peripheral blood. The receptor set was obtained from a man in his fifties or sixties who had recovered from COVID-19. The CDR3 runs from the conserved cysteine through the conserved F or W. The order of the fields is J gene, clone size, V gene, D gene, CDR3 length, CDR3 DNA, CDR3 protein. A D gene is named only where the DNA matches it firmly. Clone size is shown for a subset of rows, as once, few, many or a class of expanded clone.

J gene: TRBJ1-5
clone size: NA
V gene: TRBV7-8
D gene: NA
CDR3 length: 15
CDR3 DNA: TGTGCCAGCACCCCCGAAAGATCGTTGATCACGGCCCAGCATTTT
CDR3 protein: CASTPERSLITAQHF

J gene: TRBJ1-3
clone size: NA
V gene: TRBV6-6
D gene: TRBD1
CDR3 length: 14
CDR3 DNA: TGTGCCAGCAGACCACAGGGGGCTGGAAACACCATATATTTT
CDR3 protein: CASRPQGAGNTIYF

J gene: TRBJ1-1
clone size: NA
V gene: TRBV4-2
D gene: TRBD1
CDR3 length: 15
CDR3 DNA: TGTGCCAGCAGCCAAGGGGGACAGTCGAACACTGAAGCTTTCTTT
CDR3 protein: CASSQGGQSNTEAFF

J gene: TRBJ2-3
clone size: NA
V gene: TRBV3-1/TRBV3-2
D gene: NA
CDR3 length: 16
CDR3 DNA: TGTGCCAGCAGCCAAGAGAGCGGGTTGAGCACAGATACGCAGTATTTT
CDR3 protein: CASSQESGLSTDTQYF

J gene: TRBJ1-6
clone size: once
V gene: TRBV27
D gene: NA
CDR3 length: 18
CDR3 DNA: TGTGCCAGCAGCTTGGGGGGGGCGCAGGGCTCCTATAATTCACCCCTCCACTTT
CDR3 protein: CASSLGGAQGSYNSPLHF

J gene: TRBJ1-2
clone size: NA
V gene: TRBV24-1
D gene: TRBD1
CDR3 length: 15
CDR3 DNA: TGTGCCACCAGTGATGCGACAGGGGGCGACTATGGCTACACCTTC
CDR3 protein: CATSDATGGDYGYTF

J gene: TRBJ1-3
clone size: NA
V gene: TRBV5-1
D gene: TRBD1
CDR3 length: 15
CDR3 DNA: TGCGCCAGCAGCCCTGAGGGGGCGCCTGGAAACACCATATATTTT
CDR3 protein: CASSPEGAPGNTIYF

J gene: TRBJ2-2
clone size: NA
V gene: TRBV5-6
D gene: TRBD2
CDR3 length: 16
CDR3 DNA: TGTGCCAGCAGCTTAAGCGGGACCGTGAACACCGGGGAGCTGTTTTTT
CDR3 protein: CASSLSGTVNTGELFF

J gene: TRBJ1-2
clone size: NA
V gene: TRBV7-2
D gene: NA
CDR3 length: 15
CDR3 DNA: TGTGCCAGCAGCTTAGTCGCTGGAGGGGTCTATGGCTACACCTTC
CDR3 protein: CASSLVAGGVYGYTF

J gene: TRBJ2-1
clone size: once
V gene: TRBV10-3
D gene: NA
CDR3 length: 16
CDR3 DNA: TGTGCCATCAGATCCATTTCGGCGGTTGCCTACAATGAGCAGTTCTTC
CDR3 protein: CAIRSISAVAYNEQFF

J gene: TRBJ2-2
clone size: few
V gene: TRBV6-5
D gene: TRBD2
CDR3 length: 14
CDR3 DNA: TGTGCCAGCAGTTACTCGACTAGCCAATGGGAGCTGTTTTTT
CDR3 protein: CASSYSTSQWELFF

J gene: TRBJ1-1
clone size: few
V gene: TRBV12-3/TRBV12-4
D gene: TRBD1
CDR3 length: 12
CDR3 DNA: TGTGCCAGCAGTTTACACAGGGGTAGGACTTTCTTT
CDR3 protein: CASSLHRGRTFF

J gene: TRBJ2-7
clone size: once
V gene: TRBV14
D gene: TRBD1
CDR3 length: 13
CDR3 DNA: TGTGCCAGCAGCCAAATCAGGGGGTACGAGCAGTACTTC
CDR3 protein: CASSQIRGYEQYF

J gene: TRBJ1-6
clone size: NA
V gene: TRBV10-2
D gene: TRBD1
CDR3 length: 16
CDR3 DNA: TGCGCCAGCAGGCGTACAGGGGGCGCCTATAATTCACCCCTCCACTTT
CDR3 protein: CASRRTGGAYNSPLHF

J gene: TRBJ1-1
clone size: NA
V gene: TRBV5-1
D gene: TRBD1
CDR3 length: 13
CDR3 DNA: TGCGCCAGCGGCCGTACAGGGGACACTGAAGCTTTCTTT
CDR3 protein: CASGRTGDTEAFF

J gene: TRBJ2-7
clone size: once
V gene: TRBV29-1
D gene: NA
CDR3 length: 11
CDR3 DNA: TGCAGCGTCGGCGGGGCCTACGAGCAGTACTTC
CDR3 protein: CSVGGAYEQYF

J gene: TRBJ2-7
clone size: few
V gene: TRBV7-2
D gene: TRBD2
CDR3 length: 15
CDR3 DNA: TGTGCCAGCAGCACGTCGCCGGGACTATCCTACGAGCAGTACTTC
CDR3 protein: CASSTSPGLSYEQYF

J gene: TRBJ1-5
clone size: NA
V gene: TRBV12-3/TRBV12-4
D gene: NA
CDR3 length: 13
CDR3 DNA: TGTGCCAGCAGTTATCAGGGCAATCAGCCCCAGCATTTT
CDR3 protein: CASSYQGNQPQHF

J gene: TRBJ2-3
clone size: NA
V gene: TRBV20-1
D gene: NA
CDR3 length: 17
CDR3 DNA: TGCAGTGCTAGTCCAGCTCACTTGCGGACTAACACAGATACGCAGTATTTT
CDR3 protein: CSASPAHLRTNTDTQYF

J gene: TRBJ2-3
clone size: once
V gene: TRBV5-1
D gene: NA
CDR3 length: 15
CDR3 DNA: TGCGCCAGCAGCTTAGGAGGGGGCGGCACAGATACGCAGTATTTT
CDR3 protein: CASSLGGGGTDTQYF

J gene: TRBJ2-1
clone size: NA
V gene: TRBV27
D gene: TRBD1
CDR3 length: 15
CDR3 DNA: TGTGCCAGCAGCCTCGAACCGACAGGGGGGATTGAGCAGTTCTTC
CDR3 protein: CASSLEPTGGIEQFF

J gene: TRBJ2-3
clone size: NA
V gene: TRBV15
D gene: NA
CDR3 length: 16
CDR3 DNA: TGTGCCACCACCGCCAGGGGCCCTGGAAACACAGATACGCAGTATTTT
CDR3 protein: CATTARGPGNTDTQYF

J gene: TRBJ1-4
clone size: NA
V gene: TRBV9
D gene: NA
CDR3 length: 12
CDR3 DNA: TGTGCCAGCAGCCCCCGGGGGGGAAAACTGTTTTTT
CDR3 protein: CASSPRGGKLFF

J gene: TRBJ2-3
clone size: NA
V gene: TRBV19
D gene: NA
CDR3 length: 13
CDR3 DNA: TGTGCCAGCAGCGCCGACTACACAGATACGCAGTATTTT
CDR3 protein: CASSADYTDTQYF

J gene: TRBJ1-6
clone size: few
V gene: TRBV5-4
D gene: NA
CDR3 length: 16
CDR3 DNA: TGTGCCAGCAGCTTGAAGGAGGGAGCCTTGGGATCACCCCTCCACTTT
CDR3 protein: CASSLKEGALGSPLHF

J gene: TRBJ2-2
clone size: NA
V gene: TRBV28
D gene: NA
CDR3 length: 13
CDR3 DNA: TGTGCCAGCAGTTCCAGGGTTACCGGGGAGCTGTTTTTT
CDR3 protein: CASSSRVTGELFF

J gene: TRBJ2-3
clone size: once
V gene: TRBV27
D gene: NA
CDR3 length: 16
CDR3 DNA: TGTGCCAGCAGTTTTCTCGGGGGAAGCTTCACAGATACGCAGTATTTT
CDR3 protein: CASSFLGGSFTDTQYF

J gene: TRBJ2-3
clone size: NA
V gene: TRBV4-1
D gene: NA
CDR3 length: 11
CDR3 DNA: TGCGCCAGCGGGGGGTCGCTTGCGCAGTATTTT
CDR3 protein: CASGGSLAQYF

J gene: TRBJ1-1
clone size: few
V gene: TRBV30
D gene: NA
CDR3 length: 15
CDR3 DNA: TGTGCCTGGACGAGTATCGGGGGGCGGAGGACTGAAGCTTTCTTT
CDR3 protein: CAWTSIGGRRTEAFF

J gene: TRBJ1-5
clone size: NA
V gene: TRBV7-2
D gene: TRBD1
CDR3 length: 15
CDR3 DNA: TGTGCCAGCAGTCCCGGGACAGGGGGCATTCAGCCCCAGCATTTT
CDR3 protein: CASSPGTGGIQPQHF

J gene: TRBJ2-1
clone size: NA
V gene: TRBV18
D gene: NA
CDR3 length: 12
CDR3 DNA: TGTGCCAGCTCAGCGGGGTTCGATGAGCAGTTCTTC
CDR3 protein: CASSAGFDEQFF

J gene: TRBJ1-4
clone size: NA
V gene: TRBV6-5
D gene: NA
CDR3 length: 15
CDR3 DNA: TGTGCCAGCAGTTACGGACAGCCCCTTAATGAAAAACTGTTTTTT
CDR3 protein: CASSYGQPLNEKLFF

J gene: TRBJ2-7
clone size: NA
V gene: TRBV28
D gene: NA
CDR3 length: 13
CDR3 DNA: TGTGCCAGCAGTCCGACTACCAGCTACGAGCAGTACTTC
CDR3 protein: CASSPTTSYEQYF

J gene: TRBJ2-3
clone size: NA
V gene: TRBV3-1/TRBV3-2
D gene: TRBD2
CDR3 length: 16
CDR3 DNA: TGTGCCAGCAGCCGGGAGGCTAGCGGAAGCACAGATACGCAGTATTTT
CDR3 protein: CASSREASGSTDTQYF

J gene: TRBJ1-5
clone size: once
V gene: TRBV12-2
D gene: NA
CDR3 length: 16
CDR3 DNA: TGTGCAAGTCGCCCACTGGGATGCTGGGGCTCACCGCCCCAGCATTTT
CDR3 protein: CASRPLGCWGSPPQHF

J gene: TRBJ2-7
clone size: NA
V gene: TRBV9
D gene: NA
CDR3 length: 13
CDR3 DNA: TGTGCCAGCAGCCCCGGAGTTGGCTACGAGCAGTACTTC
CDR3 protein: CASSPGVGYEQYF

J gene: TRBJ1-4
clone size: NA
V gene: TRBV3-1/TRBV3-2
D gene: NA
CDR3 length: 14
CDR3 DNA: TGTGCCAGCAGCCCCGACAGGCTTAATGAAAAACTGTTTTTT
CDR3 protein: CASSPDRLNEKLFF

J gene: TRBJ1-2
clone size: NA
V gene: TRBV2
D gene: TRBD1
CDR3 length: 15
CDR3 DNA: TGTGCCAGCAGCCTACAGGGACAGACTAACTATGGCTACACCTTC
CDR3 protein: CASSLQGQTNYGYTF

J gene: TRBJ1-5
clone size: NA
V gene: TRBV7-9
D gene: NA
CDR3 length: 14
CDR3 DNA: TGTGCCAGCAGCGGGGCCAGTTCGTCTCAGCCCCAGCATTTT
CDR3 protein: CASSGASSSQPQHF

J gene: TRBJ2-7
clone size: NA
V gene: TRBV29-1
D gene: TRBD1
CDR3 length: 12
CDR3 DNA: TGCAGCGTTGACGGACAGGGACGCGAGCAGTACTTC
CDR3 protein: CSVDGQGREQYF

J gene: TRBJ2-7
clone size: NA
V gene: TRBV7-9
D gene: TRBD1
CDR3 length: 14
CDR3 DNA: TGTGCCAGCAGCGATACCAGGGGGACCTACGAGCAGTACTTC
CDR3 protein: CASSDTRGTYEQYF

J gene: TRBJ1-3
clone size: NA
V gene: TRBV15
D gene: NA
CDR3 length: 15
CDR3 DNA: TGTGCCACCAGCCCCCGAACAGGGTTGGGAAACACCATATATTTT
CDR3 protein: CATSPRTGLGNTIYF

J gene: TRBJ1-3
clone size: NA
V gene: TRBV5-1
D gene: TRBD1
CDR3 length: 15
CDR3 DNA: TGCGCCAGCCCCCGACAGGGCCTCTCTGGAAACACCATATATTTT
CDR3 protein: CASPRQGLSGNTIYF

J gene: TRBJ2-5
clone size: NA
V gene: TRBV19
D gene: TRBD2
CDR3 length: 14
CDR3 DNA: TGTGCCAGTAGTATGGGACTAGGGTGGGAGACCCAGTACTTC
CDR3 protein: CASSMGLGWETQYF

J gene: TRBJ1-4
clone size: NA
V gene: TRBV7-9
D gene: NA
CDR3 length: 15
CDR3 DNA: TGTGCCAGCATCCTTATGGGGGAGGAACGGGAAAAACTGTTTTTT
CDR3 protein: CASILMGEEREKLFF

J gene: TRBJ2-3
clone size: NA
V gene: TRBV10-2
D gene: TRBD2
CDR3 length: 15
CDR3 DNA: TGCGCCAGCAGTGTTCTAGCGGGGGGCACAGATACGCAGTATTTT
CDR3 protein: CASSVLAGGTDTQYF

J gene: TRBJ1-1
clone size: NA
V gene: TRBV10-3
D gene: TRBD1
CDR3 length: 14
CDR3 DNA: TGTGCCATCAGGTTGACAGGGCTGAACACTGAAGCTTTCTTT
CDR3 protein: CAIRLTGLNTEAFF

J gene: TRBJ1-6
clone size: NA
V gene: TRBV7-2
D gene: NA
CDR3 length: 13
CDR3 DNA: TGTGCCAGCAAGAGAACCGATAATTCACCCCTCCACTTT
CDR3 protein: CASKRTDNSPLHF

J gene: TRBJ2-6
clone size: NA
V gene: TRBV7-6
D gene: TRBD1
CDR3 length: 18
CDR3 DNA: TGTGCCAGCAGCCCTACAAGGGACAGGGAGTCTGGGGCCAACGTCCTGACTTTC
CDR3 protein: CASSPTRDRESGANVLTF

J gene: TRBJ2-2
clone size: NA
V gene: TRBV5-4
D gene: NA
CDR3 length: 15
CDR3 DNA: TGTGCCAGCAGCTTAACAGGGAGGGACACCGGGGAGCTGTTTTTT
CDR3 protein: CASSLTGRDTGELFF